This T cell receptor (beta chain) was sequenced during a study of CD8+CD57+ T cells in acquired aplastic anemia. By flow cytometry, patients selected for sequencing had shown an expansion of CD8+CD57+ cells. Losses at the gene ends were 3 bases for V and 6 bases for J; bases not matched to a gene: 6. CDR1 SNHLY and CDR2 FYNNEI come from the germline V gene. The CDR3 spans 16 residues. Both TCR beta VDJ combination and CDR3 sequence profiling were carried out. Genomic DNA was the template for this profiling. TCRdb reprocessed the reads with MiXCR, giving one entry per CDR3 protein. The sample lists around 150,000 distinct CDR3 sequences; about two thirds were seen once.

The sequenced material came from sorted CD4+, CD8+, or CD8+CD57+ T cells (not recorded which) from PBMCs. The V and J genes are TRBV2 and TRBJ1-5; 12 bases fit TRBD1. This TCR was sampled from a human donor with aplastic anemia. CDR3 residues: CASSDGGTGGFQPQHF. In nucleotides, the CDR3 is TGTGCCAGCAGTGATGGTGGGACAGGGGGCTTTCAGCCCCAGCATTTT.